These 7 T cell receptor beta chains were all obtained from the same sample, sequenced in a study of blood T cell repertoires in COVID-19. Sequencing was performed with immunoSEQ multiplex PCR; in TCRdb, only in-frame clones are kept and a portion is missing. The data show some 250,000 clones, roughly 90% seen once. Material: peripheral blood. All receptors derive from a man aged 25-45 years with active or convalescent COVID-19.

This clone was recorded a few times. The rearrangement joins TRBV6-6 to TRBJ2-2; 11 nucleotides agree with TRBD1. Germline lookup yields CDR1 MNHNY and CDR2 SVGAGI (reference sequence). CDR3 length: 15 amino acids. The ends lost 7 bases at V and 3 bases at J; junction bases unmatched: 4. CDR3 in amino acids: CASTRTGGDTGELFF. In DNA, the CDR3 is TGTGCCAGCACCCGGACAGGGGGCGACACCGGGGAGCTGTTTTTT.

The rearrangement joins TRBV5-1 to TRBJ2-1; 8 nucleotides align to TRBD2. CDR3 length equals 19 residues. Germline V gene data show CDR1 as SGHRS and CDR2 as YFSETQ. Germline trimming cut 0 bases from V and 4 bases from J; bases unmatched to any gene: 15. The DNA for the CDR3 is TGCGCCAGCAGCTTGGCCCGGAAATTAGCGGGGTTCGAGTACAATGAGCAGTTCTTC. This translates into CASSLARKLAGFEYNEQFF.

The chain carries TRBV7-2 and TRBJ2-6; no clear D. The CDR3 runs to 15 residues. V dropped 5 bases and J dropped 3 bases, with 11 bases sitting between them. Germline values: CDR1 SGHTA, CDR2 FQGNSA. This CDR3 reads CASSPRRVGANVLTF. The CDR3 coding sequence is TGTGCCAGCAGCCCCCGTCGGGTTGGGGCCAACGTCCTGACTTTC. The variable domain in full, completed from reference TRBV7-2 and TRBJ2-6, reads GAGVSQSPSNKVTEKGKDVELRCDPISGHTALYWYRQSLGQGLEFLIYFQGNSAPDKSGLPSDRFSAERTGGSVSTLTIQRTQQEDSAVYLCASSPRRVGANVLTFGAGSRLTVL.

This chain links TRBV7-2 with TRBJ2-1; tentative D call: TRBD1 (6 bases). Per the germline V gene, CDR1 is SGHTA and CDR2 is FQGNSA. Trimming cost V 5 bases and J 5 bases, with 16 bases left between them. This CDR3 has 15 amino acids. CDR3 region: CASSLGDTRNNEQFF. The CDR3 DNA follows: TGTGCCAGCAGCCTTGGGGACACCCGAAACAATGAGCAGTTCTTC.

The chain uses TRBV3-1 (or the pseudogene TRBV3-2) and TRBJ1-1; 7 nucleotides line up with TRBD1. J lost 3 bases, V lost 4 bases, and 8 bases had no gene match. The CDR3 loop spans 15 amino acids. Germline CDR1 LGHDT, CDR2 YNNKEL (reference sequence). In nucleotides, the CDR3 is TGTGCCAGCAGCCGCCGACAGGGTACGCACACTGAAGCTTTCTTT. This gives the protein CASSRRQGTHTEAFF.

The chain carries TRBV15 and TRBJ2-7, with TRBD1 identical over 8 bases. After removal of 1 base from V and 5 bases from J, the junction contained 4 bases not matched to a gene. Per the germline V gene, CDR1 is LNHNV and CDR2 is YYDKDF (reference sequence). CDR3 length: 14 amino acids. The CDR3 region has the DNA TGTGCCACCAGCAGAGTAGCAGGGGGCCACGAGCAGTACTTC. Protein: CATSRVAGGHEQYF. Based on the CDR3 plus reference TRBV15 and TRBJ2-7, the full variable domain is DAMVIQNPRYQVTQFGKPVTLSCSQTLNHNVMYWYQQKSSQAPKLLFHYYDKDFNNEADTPDNFQSRRPNTSFCFLDIRSPGLGDTAMYLCATSRVAGGHEQYFGPGTRLTVT.

V gene TRBV4-1 combines with J gene TRBJ1-1; no firm D call. Per germline, CDR1 MGHRA and CDR2 YSYEKL. Trimming shortened V by 5 bases and J by 3 bases, and 16 bases separated the two germline ends. This CDR3 spans 15 amino acids. CDR3 coding DNA: TGCGCCAGCAGCGAAGTAGGGTTAGCGGACACTGAAGCTTTCTTT. It encodes CASSEVGLADTEAFF.